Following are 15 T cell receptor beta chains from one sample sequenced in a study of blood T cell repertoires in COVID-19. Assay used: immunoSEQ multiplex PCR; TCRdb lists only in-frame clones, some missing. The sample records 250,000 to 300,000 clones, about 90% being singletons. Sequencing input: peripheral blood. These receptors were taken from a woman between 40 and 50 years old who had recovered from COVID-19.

The CDR3 DNA sequence: TGTGCCAGCAGTTACTCCCTTAGGACAGGGGGGCCTTTCGAGCAGTACTTC. Encoded protein: CASSYSLRTGGPFEQYF. The V call is TRBV6-2 or TRBV6-3, the J call TRBJ2-7; the match to TRBD1 covers 10 bases. V shed 0 bases, J shed 6 bases, and the junction held 11 bases outside the gene matches. Germline assignment: CDR1 MNHEY and CDR2 SVGEGT. This CDR3 comprises 17 residues.

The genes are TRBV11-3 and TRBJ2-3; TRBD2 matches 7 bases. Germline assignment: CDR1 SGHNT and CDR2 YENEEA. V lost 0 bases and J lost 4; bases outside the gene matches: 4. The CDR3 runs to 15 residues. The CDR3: CASSLEAGVADTQYF. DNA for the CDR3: TGTGCCAGCAGCTTAGAGGCGGGGGTGGCAGATACGCAGTATTTT.

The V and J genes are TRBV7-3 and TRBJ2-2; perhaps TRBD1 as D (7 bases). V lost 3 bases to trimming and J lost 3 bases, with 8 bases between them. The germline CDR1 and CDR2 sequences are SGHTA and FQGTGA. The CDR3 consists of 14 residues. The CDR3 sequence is CASSFRGDTGELFF. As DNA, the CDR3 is TGTGCCAGCAGCTTCAGGGGGGACACCGGGGAGCTGTTTTTT.

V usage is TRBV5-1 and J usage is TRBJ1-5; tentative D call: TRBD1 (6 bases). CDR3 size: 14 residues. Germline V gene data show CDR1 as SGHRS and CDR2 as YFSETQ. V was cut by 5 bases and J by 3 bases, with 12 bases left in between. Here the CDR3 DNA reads TGCGCCAGCAGTGAGGGGGACCCCAATCAGCCCCAGCATTTT. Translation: CASSEGDPNQPQHF.

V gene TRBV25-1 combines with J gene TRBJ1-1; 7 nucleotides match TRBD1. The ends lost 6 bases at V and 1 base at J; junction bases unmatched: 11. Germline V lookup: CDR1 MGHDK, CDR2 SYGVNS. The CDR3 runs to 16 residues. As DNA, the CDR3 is TGTGCCAGCAGAGAAGGGGGCAGGGCCCCGAACACTGAAGCTTTCTTT. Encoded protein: CASREGGRAPNTEAFF.

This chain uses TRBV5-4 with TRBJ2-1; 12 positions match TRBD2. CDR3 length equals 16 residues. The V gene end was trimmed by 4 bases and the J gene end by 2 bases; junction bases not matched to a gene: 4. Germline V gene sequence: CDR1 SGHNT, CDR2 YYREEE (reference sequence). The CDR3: CASSPSGGAPYNEQFF. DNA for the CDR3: TGTGCCAGCAGCCCTAGCGGGGGGGCCCCCTACAATGAGCAGTTCTTC.

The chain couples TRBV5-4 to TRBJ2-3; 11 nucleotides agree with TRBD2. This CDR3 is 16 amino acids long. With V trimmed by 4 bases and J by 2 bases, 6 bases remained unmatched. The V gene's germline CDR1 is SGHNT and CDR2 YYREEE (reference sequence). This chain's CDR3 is CASSAGLAGVTDTQYF. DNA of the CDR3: TGTGCCAGCAGCGCAGGACTAGCGGGTGTCACAGATACGCAGTATTTT.

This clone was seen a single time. As DNA, the CDR3 is TGTGCCTGGAGTGTAAGGGAGAGGCGCACAGATACGCAGTATTTT. It codes for CAWSVRERRTDTQYF. V and J are TRBV30 and TRBJ2-3; tentatively, D is TRBD2 (5 bases). With 0 bases removed from V and 1 base from J, the gap between germline ends came to 11 bases. The length of the CDR3 is 15 residues. Looked up from germline, CDR1 is GTSNPN and CDR2 is SVGIG (reference sequence).

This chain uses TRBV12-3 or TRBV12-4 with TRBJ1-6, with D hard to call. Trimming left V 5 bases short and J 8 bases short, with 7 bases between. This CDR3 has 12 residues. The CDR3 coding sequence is TGTGCCAGCAGTCCTAACTATTCACCCCTCCACTTT. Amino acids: CASSPNYSPLHF.

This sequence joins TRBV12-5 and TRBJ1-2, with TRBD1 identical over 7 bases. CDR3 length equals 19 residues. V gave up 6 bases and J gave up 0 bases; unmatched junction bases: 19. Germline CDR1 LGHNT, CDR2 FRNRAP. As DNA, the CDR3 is TGTGCTAGTGGCTCTCAGCTACCCCGACAGGGCCAAGCTAACTATGGCTACACCTTC. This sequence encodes CASGSQLPRQGQANYGYTF. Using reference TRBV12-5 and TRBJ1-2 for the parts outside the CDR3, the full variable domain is DARVTQTPRHKVTEMGQEVTMRCQPILGHNTVFWYRQTMMQGLELLAYFRNRAPLDDSGMPKDRFSAEMPDATLATLKIQPSEPRDSAVYFCASGSQLPRQGQANYGYTFGSGTRLTVV.

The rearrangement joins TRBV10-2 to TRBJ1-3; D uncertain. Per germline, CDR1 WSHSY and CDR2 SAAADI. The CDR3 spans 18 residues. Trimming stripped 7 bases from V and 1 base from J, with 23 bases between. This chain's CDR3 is CASTEPPPLKLSGNTIYF. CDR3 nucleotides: TGCGCCAGCACCGAGCCCCCCCCACTCAAACTATCTGGAAACACCATATATTTT.

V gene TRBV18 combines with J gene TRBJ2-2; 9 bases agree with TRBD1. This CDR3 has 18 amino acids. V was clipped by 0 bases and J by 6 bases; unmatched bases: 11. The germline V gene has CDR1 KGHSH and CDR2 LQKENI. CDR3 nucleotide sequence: TGTGCCAGCTCACCACCCAACAGGGGGCCTACCCGTGCCGGGGAGCTGTTTTTT. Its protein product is CASSPPNRGPTRAGELFF.

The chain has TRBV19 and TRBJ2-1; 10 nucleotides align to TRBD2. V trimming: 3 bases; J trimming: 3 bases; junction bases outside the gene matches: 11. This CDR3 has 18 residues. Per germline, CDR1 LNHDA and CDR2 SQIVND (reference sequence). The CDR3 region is CASSIGARTSGYYNEQFF. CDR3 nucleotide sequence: TGTGCCAGTAGTATTGGGGCCCGGACTAGCGGCTACTACAATGAGCAGTTCTTC.

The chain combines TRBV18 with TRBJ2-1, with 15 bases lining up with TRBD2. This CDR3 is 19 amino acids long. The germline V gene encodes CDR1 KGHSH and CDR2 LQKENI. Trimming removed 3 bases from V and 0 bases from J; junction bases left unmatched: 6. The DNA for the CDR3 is TGTGCCAGCTCACCGGGGACTAGCGGGGGGCAATACTCCTACAATGAGCAGTTCTTC. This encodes CASSPGTSGGQYSYNEQFF. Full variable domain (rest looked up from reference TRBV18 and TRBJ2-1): NAGVMQNPRHLVRRRGQEARLRCSPMKGHSHVYWYRQLPEEGLKFMVYLQKENIIDESGMPKERFSAEFPKEGPSILRIQQVVRGDSAAYFCASSPGTSGGQYSYNEQFFGPGTRLTVL.

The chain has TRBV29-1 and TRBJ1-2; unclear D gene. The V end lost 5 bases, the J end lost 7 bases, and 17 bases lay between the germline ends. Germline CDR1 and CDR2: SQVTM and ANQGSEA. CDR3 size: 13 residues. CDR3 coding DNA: TGCAGCGTTCCGACCGGCTTAGAGGGTGGCTACACCTTC. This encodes CSVPTGLEGGYTF. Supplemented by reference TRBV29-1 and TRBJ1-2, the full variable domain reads SAVISQKPSRDICQRGTSLTIQCQVDSQVTMMFWYRQQPGQSLTLIATANQGSEATYESGFVIDKFPISRPNLTFSTLTVSNMSPEDSSIYLCSVPTGLEGGYTFGSGTRLTVV.